This is a list of T cell receptor beta chains from one sample in a study of blood T cell repertoires in COVID-19. Only in-frame clones appear in the TCRdb table, and some are missing; sequencing was by immunoSEQ multiplex PCR. There are 350,000 to 400,000 clones in the sample; more than 85% occur only once, and more than 0.85% lies in the top ten. Sequencing was done on a sample of PBMCs or T cells enriched from blood (not recorded which). All receptors come from a middle-aged woman who had been exposed to COVID-19. Each CDR3 is given with its conserved first and last residue. Fields, in order: D gene, clone size, V gene, J gene, CDR3 DNA, CDR3 protein. The D gene is left open where the match is weak. Only part of the rows carry a size: once, few, many, or a class if the clone is expanded.

d_gene: TRBD2
abundance: .
v_gene: TRBV12-3/TRBV12-4
j_gene: TRBJ2-2
CDR3nt: TGTGCCAGCAGCCATAGCGGGAGAGGGGAGCTGTTTTTT
CDR3aa: CASSHSGRGELFF

d_gene: .
abundance: .
v_gene: TRBV2
j_gene: TRBJ1-4
CDR3nt: TGTGCCAGCAACGACCAATCGGGGGAAAAACTGTTTTTT
CDR3aa: CASNDQSGEKLFF

d_gene: .
abundance: few
v_gene: TRBV16
j_gene: TRBJ1-1
CDR3nt: TGTGCCAGCAGCCCCCTTGGCAGGGCTTCTGAAGCTTTCTTT
CDR3aa: CASSPLGRASEAFF

d_gene: .
abundance: .
v_gene: TRBV3-1/TRBV3-2
j_gene: TRBJ2-4
CDR3nt: TGTGCCAGCAGCCTCCGGGAAGGGAAAAACATTCAGTACTTC
CDR3aa: CASSLREGKNIQYF

d_gene: .
abundance: .
v_gene: TRBV5-6
j_gene: TRBJ1-1
CDR3nt: TGTGCCAGCAGCTTGAACAGGAACACTGAAGCTTTCTTT
CDR3aa: CASSLNRNTEAFF

d_gene: TRBD1
abundance: once
v_gene: TRBV7-2
j_gene: TRBJ2-5
CDR3nt: TGTGCCAGCAGCTCACAGGGGCGGTACCAAGAGACCCAGTACTTC
CDR3aa: CASSSQGRYQETQYF

d_gene: TRBD2
abundance: .
v_gene: TRBV27
j_gene: TRBJ2-7
CDR3nt: TGTGCCAGCAGTTCGCGACTAGCGGGTTCCTCCGAGCAGTACTTC
CDR3aa: CASSSRLAGSSEQYF

d_gene: .
abundance: .
v_gene: TRBV11-2
j_gene: TRBJ2-1
CDR3nt: TGTGCCAGCAGCCCGTCGGGATTTGTTGAGCAGTTCTTC
CDR3aa: CASSPSGFVEQFF

d_gene: .
abundance: .
v_gene: TRBV5-4
j_gene: TRBJ1-1
CDR3nt: TGTGCCAGCAGCCGTCGGGGGGAGAACACTGAAGCTTTCTTT
CDR3aa: CASSRRGENTEAFF

d_gene: .
abundance: .
v_gene: TRBV7-8
j_gene: TRBJ2-1
CDR3nt: TGTGCCAGCAGCTTAGATTCCCTGGCGGAAAAGCAGTTCTTC
CDR3aa: CASSLDSLAEKQFF

d_gene: .
abundance: .
v_gene: TRBV7-9
j_gene: TRBJ2-7
CDR3nt: TGTGCCAGCAGCCTACCCCCAACAGGGTCGTACGAGCAGTACTTC
CDR3aa: CASSLPPTGSYEQYF

d_gene: .
abundance: .
v_gene: TRBV19
j_gene: TRBJ2-5
CDR3nt: TGTGCCAGTAGTATTTCTACGGGGGTCCGTGGGACCCAGTACTTC
CDR3aa: CASSISTGVRGTQYF

d_gene: .
abundance: few
v_gene: TRBV5-4
j_gene: TRBJ1-6
CDR3nt: TGTGCCAGCAGCAGGACAGTTTTCGCACCCCTCCACTTT
CDR3aa: CASSRTVFAPLHF

d_gene: TRBD1
abundance: .
v_gene: TRBV10-2
j_gene: TRBJ2-7
CDR3nt: TGCGCCAGCAGTCCCCAGGACAGGACCAGCTCCTACGAGCAGTACTTC
CDR3aa: CASSPQDRTSSYEQYF

d_gene: TRBD2
abundance: .
v_gene: TRBV24-1
j_gene: TRBJ2-3
CDR3nt: TGTGCCACCAGTGATCCCGGGAGGGGTGATACGCAGTATTTT
CDR3aa: CATSDPGRGDTQYF

d_gene: .
abundance: many
v_gene: TRBV2
j_gene: TRBJ2-1
CDR3nt: TGTGCCAGCAGAAACAGGGTCTACAATGAGCAGTTCTTC
CDR3aa: CASRNRVYNEQFF

d_gene: .
abundance: .
v_gene: TRBV5-4
j_gene: TRBJ2-3
CDR3nt: TGTGCCAGCAGCCTCGGGTCCGGGGGAGATACGCAGTATTTT
CDR3aa: CASSLGSGGDTQYF

d_gene: .
abundance: few
v_gene: TRBV27
j_gene: TRBJ1-1
CDR3nt: TGTGCCAGCAGTTTATCTCCGGTGAACACTGAAGCTTTCTTT
CDR3aa: CASSLSPVNTEAFF

d_gene: .
abundance: .
v_gene: TRBV20-1
j_gene: TRBJ1-1
CDR3nt: TGCAGTGCTAGTGGCGGGGGGTGGACTGAAGCTTTCTTT
CDR3aa: CSASGGGWTEAFF

d_gene: .
abundance: .
v_gene: TRBV2
j_gene: TRBJ1-1
CDR3nt: TGTGCCAGCAGTGCGGACAGAAGTGAAGCTTTCTTT
CDR3aa: CASSADRSEAFF

d_gene: TRBD1
abundance: .
v_gene: TRBV13
j_gene: TRBJ1-2
CDR3nt: TGTGCCAGCAGCTCCAGGGGGCCTAACTATGGCTACACCTTC
CDR3aa: CASSSRGPNYGYTF

d_gene: TRBD1
abundance: .
v_gene: TRBV27
j_gene: TRBJ2-5
CDR3nt: TGTGCCAGCAGAGGGGGCGGAGAGACCCAGTACTTC
CDR3aa: CASRGGGETQYF

d_gene: TRBD1
abundance: .
v_gene: TRBV5-6
j_gene: TRBJ1-1
CDR3nt: TGTGCCAGCAGCTTTTATACGGAGGGGGCAGGTGAAGCTTTCTTT
CDR3aa: CASSFYTEGAGEAFF